The 10 T cell receptor beta chains below were found in one sample sequenced in a study of tissue T cells after allogeneic stem cell transplantation. TCRdb's copy holds only in-frame clones and misses some; the assay was immunoSEQ multiplex PCR. The top ten clones hold roughly a tenth of a sample with roughly 4,200 clones, about half of them seen once. Described time point: mouse harvest day 7 after allogeneic transplant. Mouse grafts combined 10^7 T-cell-depleted bone marrow cells with 10^6 splenic CD5+ T cells. The sequencing input was lymph node tissue. These receptors originate from a female BALB/c mouse given C57BL/6 T cells with graft-versus-host disease after an allogeneic hematopoietic cell transplant.

This clone has a handful of counts. Gene names refer to mouse genes. The read ends 1 residue before the CDR3 terminus; that terminus is restored from the germline J gene. The chain recombines TRBV3 with TRBJ2-7; D is uncertain. CDR3 length equals 14 residues. V lost 2 bases, J lost 0 bases, and 8 bases lay in between. Germline CDR1 and CDR2: SNHLY and FYNGKV (reference sequence). The CDR3 region is CASSLTQSSYEQYF. CDR3 bases read: TGTGCCAGCAGCTTAACCCAGAGCTCCTATGAACAGTAC. Full variable domain (outside the CDR3, taken from reference TRBV3 and TRBJ2-7): GPKVLQIPSHQIIDMGQMVTLNCDPVSNHLYFYWYKQILGQQMEFLVNFYNGKVMEKSKLFKDQFSVERPDGSYFTLKIQPTALEDSAVYFCASSLTQSSYEQYFGPGTRLTVL.

Concerning this clone: Mouse germline and gene names are used. From the germline J gene comes the end of the CDR3, since the read stops 1 residue before it. This chain joins TRBV12-2 and TRBJ1-5; D is uncertain. The CDR3 sequence is 14 residues long. Germline CDR1 is SGHLS and CDR2 is HYDKME. The V gene lost 1 base and the J gene lost 1 base, with 7 bases spanning the gap. The CDR3 here is CASSLTQNNQAPLF. The CDR3 bases that were read are TGTGCCAGCTCTCTAACCCAAAACAACCAGGCTCCGCTT. The whole variable domain, remainder taken from reference TRBV12-2 and TRBJ1-5, is NSGVVQSPRYIIKGKGERSILKCIPISGHLSVAWYQQTQGQELKFFIQHYDKMERDKGNLPSRFSVQQFDDYHSEMNMSALELEDSAVYFCASSLTQNNQAPLFGEGTRLSVL.

This clone was observed a handful of times. The gene names given are mouse names. From the germline J gene comes the end of the CDR3, since the read stops 1 residue before it. The V and J genes are TRBV26 and TRBJ2-4; 9 nucleotides align to TRBD2. The V gene's germline CDR1 is KGHPV and CDR2 FQNQEV (reference sequence). The CDR3 is 14 amino acids. V dropped 4 bases and J dropped 3; count of bases not matched to a gene: 2. The DNA read from the CDR3 is TGTGCCAGCAGTCGACTGGGGGAACAAAACACCTTGTAC. Translation gives CASSRLGEQNTLY. In full, the CDR3 reads CASSRLGEQNTLYF.

As regards this clone: The gene names here belong to mouse. The CDR3 loop reads CGATNWGGAAEQYF. The CDR3 DNA, read in part, is TGTGGTGCTACCAACTGGGGGGGCGCGGCTGAACAGTAC. This sequence joins TRBV20 and TRBJ2-7, with 11 nucleotides matching TRBD2. The CDR3 extends 1 residue past the end of the read, so its final part is completed from the germline J gene. The CDR3 is 14 residues long. With 4 bases clipped from V and 6 bases from J, the junction kept 8 bases outside the gene matches. Germline lookup yields CDR1 GFQATS and CDR2 STVNSAI. The full variable domain, its missing parts supplied by reference TRBV20 and TRBJ2-7, is GALVYQYPRRTICKSGTSMRMECQAVGFQATSVAWYRQSPQKTFELIALSTVNSAIKYEQNFTQEKFPISHPNLSFSSMTVLNAYLEDRGLYLCGATNWGGAAEQYFGPGTRLTVL.

As for this clone: The genes are named according to mouse. Read data end 1 residue before the CDR3 end; the end is taken from the germline J gene. This chain uses TRBV4 with TRBJ1-2; a possible D gene is TRBD1 (6 bases). V shed 4 bases and J shed 1 base, with 10 bases lying between them. The CDR3 contains 14 residues. Germline CDR1 is LGHDT and CDR2 is YNNKQL (reference sequence). The covered CDR3 bases are TGTGCCAGCAGCTTTACGGGACAAAACTCCGACTACACC. Amino acids: CASSFTGQNSDYT. The entire CDR3 reads CASSFTGQNSDYTF.

A remark on this clone: The gene names here belong to mouse. The read ends 1 residue early relative to the CDR3; the germline J gene fills the gap. The chain employs TRBV5 and TRBJ2-1; 11 positions agree with TRBD2. Germline values: CDR1 LGHNA, CDR2 YNLKQL (reference sequence). This CDR3 region has 16 residues. Germline trimming cut 3 bases from V and 1 base from J; bases unmatched to any gene: 2. The CDR3 loop is CASSHHWGGNYAEQFF. CDR3 bases read: TGTGCCAGCAGCCACCACTGGGGGGGCAACTATGCTGAGCAGTTC.

Regarding this clone: All gene names here are mouse names. Read sequence stops 1 residue before the CDR3 end, and the germline J gene provides the missing end. This sequence joins TRBV3 and TRBJ1-4, with 9 bases aligning to TRBD1. Trimming took 5 bases from V and 4 from J; bases not matched to a gene: 2. Germline-derived CDR1 and CDR2 are SNHLY and FYNGKV (reference sequence). The length of the CDR3 is 14 residues. CDR3 bases read: TGTGCCAGCAGCCGGGACAGGGTCAACGAAAGATTATTT. Protein: CASSRDRVNERLF. The full CDR3 protein reads CASSRDRVNERLFF. Full variable domain (rest looked up from reference TRBV3 and TRBJ1-4): GPKVLQIPSHQIIDMGQMVTLNCDPVSNHLYFYWYKQILGQQMEFLVNFYNGKVMEKSKLFKDQFSVERPDGSYFTLKIQPTALEDSAVYFCASSRDRVNERLFFGHGTKLSVL.

As concerns this clone: Here the gene names and germline are mouse. The observed sequence ends 1 residue before the CDR3 terminus, with the missing tail filled in from the germline J gene. The V call is TRBV3, the J call TRBJ2-2, with 8 bases identical to TRBD2. V lost 3 bases, J lost 3 bases, and 0 bases stayed unmatched. This CDR3 contains 14 residues. Germline V lookup: CDR1 SNHLY, CDR2 FYNGKV (reference sequence). The CDR3 DNA, read in part, is TGTGCCAGCAGCTTCTGGGGGGACACCGGGCAGCTCTAC. This codes for CASSFWGDTGQLY. The whole CDR3 sequence reads CASSFWGDTGQLYF.

This clone is a singleton in its sample. Germline and genes here are mouse. Read coverage stops 1 residue before the CDR3 terminus; the germline J gene supplies the remainder. The rearrangement joins TRBV5 to TRBJ2-5; no definite D call. Deletions cut 2 bases from V and 4 bases from J, with 1 base between. The CDR3 runs 11 residues. The V gene's germline CDR1 is LGHNA and CDR2 YNLKQL (reference sequence). The part of the CDR3 DNA that was read is TGTGCCAGCAGCCAAAAAGACACCCAGTAC. It is translated as CASSQKDTQY. The whole CDR3 is CASSQKDTQYF.

On this clone: Genes and germline come from the mouse. The CDR3 end falls 1 residue outside the read, so it is completed with the germline J gene. The rearrangement uses TRBV26 and TRBJ2-4, with D possibly matching TRBD1 (8 bases). Germline-derived CDR1 and CDR2 are KGHPV and FQNQEV (reference sequence). V dropped 3 bases and J dropped 3 bases, with 10 bases sitting between them. This CDR3 comprises 14 residues. The CDR3 bases that were read are TGTGCCAGCAGTCTACAGGGGGGGCAAAACACCTTGTAC. Protein sequence: CASSLQGGQNTLY. The whole CDR3 reads CASSLQGGQNTLYF.